Listed here are 32 T cell receptor beta chains from one sample, sequenced in a study of blood T cells in healthy people across ages. The authors ran a second PCR of about 6 to 12 cycles using a sample-barcoded 5' primer and a J-beta primer mix. From the 5' RACE reads, TCRdb called clonotypes with MiXCR, one entry per CDR3 protein. The sample has more than 450,000 distinct CDR3 sequences, about 29% seen once. These data were likewise used in another study, on T cells of mothers and their children.

The specimen was blood. These receptors were taken from a boy between 2 and 10 years old in good health.

The table lists this clonotype with a few counts. The chain links TRBV4-2 to TRBJ2-5; TRBD1 matches at 11 bases. Germline values: CDR1 LGHNA, CDR2 YNFKEQ. The V gene end was trimmed by 0 bases and the J gene end by 5 bases; junction bases not matched to a gene: 8. The CDR3 is made up of 17 amino acids. CDR3 region: CASSQEMEGTGGETQYF. The CDR3, as DNA: TGTGCCAGCAGCCAAGAAATGGAAGGGACAGGGGGGGAGACCCAGTACTTC.

As for this clonotype: A junction boundary mismatches the germline segment, possibly from a read error. V gene TRBV7-2 combines with J gene TRBJ2-5; D gene ambiguous. This CDR3 contains 13 residues. Germline assignment: CDR1 SGHTA and CDR2 FQGNSA. CDR3 sequence: CASSHVTYNEQVF. In DNA, the CDR3 is TGTGCCAGCAGCCATGTGACGTACAATGAGCAGGTCTTC.

A few counts support this clonotype. This chain links TRBV5-1 with TRBJ2-5, with 9 nucleotides matching TRBD1. Trimming cost V 3 bases and J 1 base; bases outside gene matches: 4. Per germline, CDR1 SGHRS and CDR2 YFSETQ. The CDR3 spans 15 residues. The chain's CDR3 is CASSYGQGIQETQYF. The CDR3 nucleotides read TGCGCCAGCAGCTACGGACAGGGGATCCAAGAGACCCAGTACTTC.

At least ten counts were recorded for this clonotype. The V gene is TRBV7-8, the J gene TRBJ2-7, with TRBD1 matching over 10 bases. Trimming at V came to 8 bases and at J to 1 base, leaving 5 bases not matched to a gene. CDR1 SGHVS and CDR2 FQNEAQ come from the germline V gene. This CDR3 contains 14 residues. CDR3: CASSRDRGSYEQYF. The CDR3 DNA reads TGTGCCAGCTCCCGGGACAGGGGTTCCTACGAGCAGTACTTC.

V is TRBV20-1 and J is TRBJ2-3; D is undetermined. The CDR3 spans 15 residues. The V gene's germline CDR1 is DFQATT and CDR2 SNEGSKA (reference sequence). V was shortened by 0 bases and J by 2 bases, with 12 bases between the two germline ends. The CDR3 sequence is CSARDLTSPTDTQYF. CDR3 bases: TGCAGTGCTAGAGATCTAACTTCCCCCACAGATACGCAGTATTTT.

This clonotype was recorded a few times. The chain joins TRBV11-2 to TRBJ2-1; D is possibly TRBD2 (5 bases). Germline V gene lookup returns CDR1 SGHAT and CDR2 FQNNGV. The CDR3 runs to 20 residues. V lost 6 bases, J lost 3 bases, and 30 bases lay in between. The CDR3 here is CASRPRRSISSLLIYNEQFF. In nucleotides, the CDR3 is TGTGCCAGCAGGCCGCGGCGGTCCATCTCTAGCCTTCTGATCTACAATGAGCAGTTCTTC.

With respect to this clonotype: A much bigger clone sits one base away, suggesting this may be a read error. CDR3 loop: CASSLFSSGGYQEAQYF. The CDR3 bases are TGCGCCAGCAGCTTGTTCTCTAGCGGGGGGTACCAAGAGGCCCAGTACTTC. The chain carries TRBV5-1 and TRBJ2-5, with 11 positions matching TRBD2. CDR1 SGHRS and CDR2 YFSETQ come from the germline V gene. CDR3 length equals 17 residues.

This clonotype appeared a few times. The J gene is TRBJ2-1, the V gene TRBV14; 7 bases match TRBD2. The length of the CDR3 is 15 residues. Losses at the gene ends were 4 bases for V and 7 bases for J; bases not matched to a gene: 10. From germline, CDR1 is SGHDN and CDR2 FVKESK. As DNA, the CDR3 is TGTGCCAGCAGCCCACGGACTAGTTGGGTAAATGAGCAGTTCTTC. Protein sequence: CASSPRTSWVNEQFF.

The J gene is TRBJ1-6, the V gene TRBV12-5; 7 bases are a match to TRBD1. Germline trimming cut 3 bases from V and 6 bases from J; bases unmatched to any gene: 5. The germline V gene has CDR1 LGHNT and CDR2 FRNRAP. CDR3 length equals 15 residues. The CDR3 nucleotides are TGTGCTAGTGGTTTCAAGGGACAGAGTAATTCACCCCTCCACTTT. It codes for CASGFKGQSNSPLHF.

This clonotype was observed at least ten times. The DNA of the CDR3 is TGTGCCAGCAGTCTTACTTCGGGTGCTGGGGCCAACGTCCTGACTTTC. As protein: CASSLTSGAGANVLTF. J is TRBJ2-6 and V is TRBV6-6, with unresolved D. The ends were cut back, 5 bases at V and 2 bases at J, with 13 bases in the middle. This CDR3 region has 16 residues. Germline assignment: CDR1 MNHNY and CDR2 SVGAGI (reference sequence).

In this sample, this clonotype turned up a few times. CDR3 bases: TGTGCCAGCGCCACCAGCCGGGAGATGCAGCATTTT. Its translation is CASATSREMQHF. V usage is TRBV6-5 and J usage is TRBJ1-5; D is ambiguous. The V end lost 8 bases, the J end lost 13 bases, and 18 bases lay between the germline ends. This CDR3 comprises 12 residues. Per germline, CDR1 MNHEY and CDR2 SVGAGI.

The sample holds a few counts of this clonotype. V usage is TRBV7-8 and J usage is TRBJ2-7, with TRBD1 as a possible D gene (5 bases). The CDR3 consists of 15 residues. V shed 5 bases and J shed 4 bases, with 18 bases lying between them. Germline loops: CDR1 SGHVS, CDR2 FQNEAQ. The CDR3 DNA reads as TGTGCCAGCAGCCCGGTCGATAGGGGCGAATACGAGCAGTACTTC. The encoded protein is CASSPVDRGEYEQYF.

This rearrangement joins TRBV28 to TRBJ2-3; D remains unclear. Trimming removed 10 bases at V and 4 bases at J, with 9 bases between. Germline V gene sequence: CDR1 MDHEN, CDR2 SYDVKM. This CDR3 comprises 11 residues. CDR3 DNA: TGTGCCACCTGGGTGGCAGATACGCAGTATTTT. Protein sequence: CATWVADTQYF. Supplemented by reference TRBV28 and TRBJ2-3, the full variable domain reads DVKVTQSSRYLVKRTGEKVFLECVQDMDHENMFWYRQDPGLGLRLIYFSYDVKMKEKGDIPEGYSVSREKKERFSLILESASTNQTSMYLCATWVADTQYFGPGTRLTVL.

V and J are TRBV11-2 and TRBJ2-5; 8 bases line up with TRBD1. Per the germline V gene, CDR1 is SGHAT and CDR2 is FQNNGV. The CDR3 loop spans 16 amino acids. Trimming at V came to 1 base and at J to 0 bases, leaving 4 bases not matched to a gene. CDR3 sequence: CASSLGRTGYQETQYF. The CDR3 DNA is TGTGCCAGCAGCTTAGGCCGGACAGGGTACCAAGAGACCCAGTACTTC.

V and J are TRBV27 and TRBJ2-5; D is possibly TRBD2 (6 bases). The J call is in doubt because the DNA end fits TRBJ2-7 better. Germline-derived CDR1 and CDR2 are MNHEY and SMNVEV (reference sequence). The CDR3 is made up of 15 amino acids. CDR3 nucleotide sequence: TGTGCCAGCAGTTTATCGGGACTCCGCTCCTACGAGCAGTACTTC. This codes for CASSLSGLRSYEQYF.

This clonotype was seen a handful of times. The chain uses TRBV29-1 and TRBJ2-3; D is undetermined. The germline V gene has CDR1 SQVTM and CDR2 ANQGSEA. Trimming removed 5 bases from V and 2 bases from J, with 20 bases in between. The CDR3 has 16 amino acids. CDR3 in amino acids: CSVNPTTAFSTDTQYF. CDR3 sequence (DNA): TGCAGCGTTAATCCTACTACAGCGTTTTCCACAGATACGCAGTATTTT.

In regard to this clonotype: The junction shows a germline mismatch at one end, possibly a read error. The CDR3 is CASSLIAIQGTQYF. The CDR3 bases are TGTGCCAGCAGCTTAATCGCCATTCAAGGGACCCAGTACTTC. The genes are TRBV7-2 and TRBJ2-5, with D unresolved. This CDR3 comprises 14 residues. Germline V gives CDR1 SGHTA, CDR2 FQGNSA.

V is TRBV15 and J is TRBJ1-2, with D possibly matching TRBD1 (6 bases). This CDR3 comprises 16 residues. Germline loops: CDR1 LNHNV, CDR2 YYDKDF (reference sequence). V shed 1 base and J shed 7 bases, with 19 bases lying between them. The CDR3 DNA reads as TGTGCCACCAGCAGAGGGTCTCGGGGGCCATTGGGTGGCTACACCTTC. This sequence encodes CATSRGSRGPLGGYTF. Combining the CDR3 with reference TRBV15 and TRBJ1-2 gives the whole variable domain DAMVIQNPRYQVTQFGKPVTLSCSQTLNHNVMYWYQQKSSQAPKLLFHYYDKDFNNEADTPDNFQSRRPNTSFCFLDIRSPGLGDTAMYLCATSRGSRGPLGGYTFGSGTRLTVV.

A few counts support this clonotype. The chain employs TRBV6-2 or TRBV6-3 and TRBJ2-1; either TRBD1 or TRBD2 may fit D (5 bases each). The CDR3 has 14 residues. The V and J ends lost 2 bases and 5 bases respectively, with 10 bases between them. CDR1 and CDR2 from the germline V gene are MNHEY and SVGEGT. CDR3 loop: CASSYRDRNNEQFF. The CDR3 DNA reads TGTGCCAGCAGTTACCGGGACCGGAACAATGAGCAGTTCTTC.

This clonotype was observed a few times. CDR3 sequence: CASSSILAVHEQFF. CDR3 DNA sequence: TGTGCCAGCAGTTCCATCCTAGCGGTCCATGAGCAGTTCTTC. V is TRBV27 and J is TRBJ2-1, with 7 bases aligning to TRBD2. The CDR3 is made up of 14 amino acids. Germline CDR1 reads MNHEY; CDR2 reads SMNVEV (reference sequence). J lost 8 bases, V lost 4 bases, and 8 bases had no gene match.

There are a few counts of this clonotype. The V call is TRBV7-2, the J call TRBJ2-7; tentative D call: TRBD2 (5 bases). The J call may be in error: the DNA end matches TRBJ2-5 better. CDR3 length equals 15 residues. From germline, CDR1 is SGHTA and CDR2 FQGNSA. This chain's CDR3 is CASSLGAGRPETQYF. The CDR3, as DNA: TGTGCCAGCAGCTTAGGCGCGGGTAGGCCAGAGACCCAGTACTTC.

This chain connects TRBV5-1 to TRBJ2-5, with D possibly being TRBD2 (6 bases). Between the trimmed V and J ends, which lost 5 bases and 5 bases, there was a span of 19 bases. Per germline, CDR1 SGHRS and CDR2 YFSETQ. This CDR3 is 15 amino acids long. Here the CDR3 DNA reads TGCGCCAGCAGTACTAACCCGGGAGCGACGGAGACCCAGTACTTC. This codes for CASSTNPGATETQYF.

V usage is TRBV12-3 or TRBV12-4 and J usage is TRBJ2-1; TRBD2 aligns across 13 bases. Germline trimming cut 0 bases from V and 5 bases from J; bases unmatched to any gene: 1. The CDR3 contains 16 residues. The CDR3 region has the DNA TGTGCCAGCAGTTTAGCCACTAGCGGGAGGGACAATGAGCAGTTCTTC. This codes for CASSLATSGRDNEQFF.

This clonotype occurred a few times. The junction shows a germline mismatch at one end, possibly a read error. This chain links TRBV7-9 with TRBJ1-5; D is undetermined. In germline, CDR1 is SEHNR, CDR2 FQNEAQ (reference sequence). The CDR3 loop spans 16 amino acids. The CDR3 loop reads CASSMEGMGSDQPQHF. CDR3 nucleotides: TGTGCCAGCAGCATGGAGGGCATGGGTAGCGATCAGCCCCAGCATTTT.

The chain has TRBV12-3 or TRBV12-4 and TRBJ2-1; the match to TRBD2 covers 9 bases. After removal of 5 bases from V and 6 bases from J, the junction contained 5 bases not matched to a gene. The CDR3 is 14 amino acids. The DNA of the CDR3 is TGTGCCAGCAGTCAGACTAGCGGATTCAATGAGCAGTTCTTC. It is translated as CASSQTSGFNEQFF.

This clonotype showed up just once. V and J are TRBV3-1 and TRBJ2-1, with no clear D. This CDR3 contains 16 residues. Germline V CDR1 and CDR2: LGHDT, YNNKEL (reference sequence). V lost 4 bases to trimming and J lost 1 base, with 14 bases between them. In DNA form, the CDR3 reads TGTGCCAGCAGCCCGCCCCCCAGTTTTTCCTACAATGAGCAGTTCTTC. This codes for CASSPPPSFSYNEQFF.

The sample holds a few counts of this clonotype. The genes are TRBV6-5 and TRBJ2-6; the D gene is possibly TRBD2 (6 bases). The CDR3 is 15 amino acids. Germline CDR1 and CDR2: MNHEY and SVGAGI. The V and J ends lost 6 bases and 2 bases respectively, with 11 bases between them. CDR3 DNA sequence: TGTGCCAGCAGGTCTACTAGCACTGGGGCCAACGTCCTGACTTTC. It translates to CASRSTSTGANVLTF.

Of note for this clonotype: At one end, the junction sequence differs from germline, possibly due to a read error. J is TRBJ1-2 and V is TRBV7-9; a weak D match, TRBD1 (5 bases). There are 12 residues in the CDR3. Germline CDR1 and CDR2: SEHNR and FQNEAQ (reference sequence). CDR3 region: CASSLSGNPETF. The DNA for the CDR3 is TGTGCCAGCAGCTTATCAGGGAATCCGGAGACTTTC.

In its sample, this clonotype was seen a few times. The chain has TRBV6-6 and TRBJ1-2; D is ambiguous. This CDR3 contains 12 residues. CDR1 is MNHNY and CDR2 is SVGAGI in the germline V gene (reference sequence). Trimming stripped 5 bases from V and 0 bases from J, with 4 bases between. The CDR3 protein is CASSITNYGYTF. As DNA, the CDR3 is TGTGCCAGCAGTATAACTAACTATGGCTACACCTTC.

In nucleotides, the CDR3 is TGTGCCATCAGTGAGTCAATGGGACTAGCGGGAAAGAATGAGCAGTTCTTC. As protein: CAISESMGLAGKNEQFF. The chain recombines TRBV10-3 with TRBJ2-5, with TRBD2 identical over 13 bases. The J call is in doubt because the DNA end fits TRBJ2-1 better. Germline CDR1 reads ENHRY; CDR2 reads SYGVKD. The CDR3 has 17 amino acids.

V and J are TRBV6-6 and TRBJ1-3; tentative D call: TRBD1 (6 bases). CDR1 is MNHNY, CDR2 SVGAGI, per germline (reference sequence). The V and J ends lost 6 bases and 0 bases respectively, with 12 bases between them. The CDR3 has 15 amino acids. CDR3 protein: CASRTQGASGNTIYF. The CDR3 DNA reads as TGTGCCAGCAGAACACAGGGTGCCTCTGGAAACACCATATATTTT.

The chain combines TRBV7-2 with TRBJ2-7; TRBD1 is a possible D gene (6 bases). CDR1 SGHTA and CDR2 FQGNSA come from the germline V gene. This CDR3 comprises 15 residues. Trimming stripped 3 bases from V and 2 bases from J, with 14 bases between. CDR3 bases: TGTGCCAGCAGCTTTCGAAGGACAGTCCCCTACGAGCAGTACTTC. This translates into CASSFRRTVPYEQYF.